What follows are 12 T cell receptor beta chains derived from one specimen sequenced in a study of response to subunit inactivated influenza vaccine. TCRdb called the RT-PCR reads again in MiXCR, with one record for every CDR3 protein. The sample includes about 650,000 distinct CDR3 sequences, more than 15% of them seen just once. The starting material was PBMCs from blood, obtained roughly 12 days after vaccination. The source of these receptors is a man between 45 and 60 years old who received an inactivated influenza vaccine.

V gene TRBV20-1 combines with J gene TRBJ2-3; a weak D match, TRBD1 (5 bases). V lost 0 bases and J lost 8, with 15 bases in between. The CDR3 runs 14 residues. Germline assignment: CDR1 DFQATT and CDR2 SNEGSKA (reference sequence). The CDR3 sequence is CSARDYKGRGTQYF. The CDR3 bases are TGCAGTGCTAGAGATTATAAGGGAAGGGGTACGCAGTATTTT.

Many counts were recorded for this clonotype. The chain uses TRBV21-1 and TRBJ2-1; TRBD2 was called by the table and not checked on the DNA. TRBV21-1 is annotated as a pseudogene. The CDR3 length is 18 residues. The CDR3: CASRMGLAGATLYNEQFF. The CDR3 region has the DNA TGTGCCAGCAGAATGGGACTAGCGGGGGCCACTTTATACAATGAGCAGTTCTTC.

The chain couples TRBV5-6 to TRBJ1-6; D remains unclear. V lost 2 bases and J lost 8, with 14 bases in between. Germline V gives CDR1 SGHDT, CDR2 YYEEEE. This CDR3 comprises 15 residues. The CDR3 DNA sequence: TGTGCCAGCAGCTTTGTGTCCAGCTTTGATTCACCCCTCCACTTT. Amino acids: CASSFVSSFDSPLHF. Full variable domain (missing parts from reference TRBV5-6 and TRBJ1-6): DAGVTQSPTHLIKTRGQQVTLRCSPKSGHDTVSWYQQALGQGPQFIFQYYEEEERQRGNFPDRFSGHQFPNYSSELNVNALLLGDSALYLCASSFVSSFDSPLHFGNGTRLTVT.

In this sample, this clonotype turned up a few times. The chain links TRBV29-1 to TRBJ2-1; 8 nucleotides align to TRBD2. The J segment lost 2 bases and the V segment lost 5 bases, leaving 8 bases of the junction unmatched. CDR1 SQVTM and CDR2 ANQGSEA come from the germline V gene. This CDR3 has 15 amino acids. As DNA, the CDR3 is TGCAGCGTTTCTGGAGCGGGAGAAGCCTACAATGAGCAGTTCTTC. Translation: CSVSGAGEAYNEQFF.

J is TRBJ2-1 and V is TRBV28, with D perhaps TRBD1 (6 bases). The germline V and J ends were trimmed by 6 bases and 7 bases, with 19 bases remaining between them. The CDR3 runs 15 residues. CDR1 MDHEN and CDR2 SYDVKM come from the germline V gene. The CDR3 region has the DNA TGTGCCAGCAGGTTGCCCCTTACAACAGGGAATGAGCAGTTCTTC. This codes for CASRLPLTTGNEQFF. Drawing the rest from reference TRBV28 and TRBJ2-1, the complete variable domain is DVKVTQSSRYLVKRTGEKVFLECVQDMDHENMFWYRQDPGLGLRLIYFSYDVKMKEKGDIPEGYSVSREKKERFSLILESASTNQTSMYLCASRLPLTTGNEQFFGPGTRLTVL.

CDR3 coding DNA: TGTGCCAGCAGCTTAAGTGCGCCTTGGACAGGGGGCCCGGAGACCCAGTACTTC. Its translation is CASSLSAPWTGGPETQYF. The chain has TRBV11-1 and TRBJ2-5; 11 bases line up with TRBD1. The CDR3 is 18 amino acids. The germline gives CDR1 SGHAT, CDR2 FQDESV (reference sequence). J lost 5 bases, V lost 2 bases, and 13 bases had no gene match.

Regarding this clonotype: Germline is not matched at one junction end, which may reflect a read error. The J gene is TRBJ2-7, the V gene TRBV12-3 or TRBV12-4; D perhaps matches TRBD2 (6 bases). The CDR3 covers 11 residues. Here the CDR3 reads CASSLNRDWTF. CDR3 sequence (DNA): TGTGCCAGCAGCCTGAATCGGGACTGGACCTTC.

The V gene is TRBV18, the J gene TRBJ2-5, with D uncertain. The germline V gene has CDR1 KGHSH and CDR2 LQKENI. Trimming left V 0 bases short and J 6 bases short, with 8 bases between. This CDR3 has 13 amino acids. The CDR3 DNA is TGTGCCAGCTCACCACCGGGTTCACAGACCCAGTACTTC. It yields the protein CASSPPGSQTQYF.

This chain links TRBV5-6 with TRBJ2-3, with TRBD2 identical over 8 bases. From germline, CDR1 is SGHDT and CDR2 YYEEEE. V dropped 4 bases and J dropped 0; count of bases not matched to a gene: 7. The CDR3 extends over 16 amino acids. CDR3 sequence: CASSIWTSPSTDTQYF. The CDR3 DNA reads as TGTGCCAGCAGCATCTGGACTAGCCCAAGCACAGATACGCAGTATTTT.

In its sample, this clonotype was seen a few times. This chain links TRBV14 with TRBJ2-1, with TRBD2 matching 12 bases. J gave up 2 bases and V 1 base, and 12 bases lay outside the gene matches. In germline, CDR1 is SGHDN, CDR2 FVKESK. The CDR3 loop spans 20 amino acids. The DNA of the CDR3 is TGTGCCAGCAGCCAAGTTTTCGGGACTAGCGGGCGCGGCGCCTACAATGAGCAGTTCTTC. As protein: CASSQVFGTSGRGAYNEQFF.

This rearrangement joins TRBV30 to TRBJ2-5; 14 bases fit TRBD2. The CDR3 is made up of 14 amino acids. CDR1 and CDR2 from the germline V gene are GTSNPN and SVGIG (reference sequence). V was pared by 2 bases and J by 5 bases, with 1 base of the junction left unmatched. Here the CDR3 DNA reads TGTGCCTGGAGTTGGACTAGCGGGAGGGAGACCCAGTACTTC. This gives the protein CAWSWTSGRETQYF.

The rearrangement uses TRBV7-9 and TRBJ1-6, with D hard to call. CDR3 size: 14 residues. Germline V gene data show CDR1 as SEHNR and CDR2 as FQNEAQ (reference sequence). V was clipped by 0 bases and J by 8 bases, with 8 bases between them. CDR3 nucleotides: TGTGCCAGCAGCTTAGCGGCTAGCTATTCACCCCTCCACTTT. Residues: CASSLAASYSPLHF.